This T cell receptor (beta chain) was sequenced during a study of T cell responses to AZD1222 COVID-19 vaccine (dated by TCRdb to about 2021). For context, the study as a whole: TCR sequencing covered approximately 230 trial participants: approximately 200 given two doses of AZD1222 and approximately 26 given two doses of MenACWY control vaccine. Trial participants were enrolled by age into subgroups of 18-55, 56-69 and 70-plus years, and around 150, 29 and 61 TCR-sequenced participants, respectively, were included in these subgroups. Study-wide findings and limitations: In the small 56-69-year group, the increase in depth fell short of significance, most likely because of low power. Conclusions about previously exposed vaccinees were limited because only six AZD1222 recipients were SARS-CoV-2 seropositive at baseline. Most participants were white British and females outnumbered males, and the authors suggested that clonal diversity may have been underestimated. The vaccine-associated CD4 TCRs covered the entire spike protein, and the dominant responses fell in regions 160-218 and 743-854. Reportedly, close to half of the unique spike-specific TCRs recognized epitopes lying outside the regions that are mutated in the B.1.351 and B.1.1.7 variants. Because no samples from the day 14 peak response were available, repertoires could be characterized only after the peak T cell response. After two AZD1222 doses, both the breadth and the depth of spike-specific TCRs were significantly higher than at day 0 and than in MenACWY recipients.

On this clone itself: Its specific antigen is unknown. No much larger clonotype is one base removed from it; base qualities were not supplied.

The CDR3 regions of human TCRbeta chains were subjected to immunosequencing. On the study's bioinformatics: Repertoire TCRs were checked for matches against a reference library of SARS-CoV-2-specific TCRs that had been generated using the MIRA antigen-specificity platform. Breadth was defined as the fraction of unique TCRs that were SARS-CoV-2-associated. Depth was defined as the fraction of total T cells that were SARS-CoV-2-associated. Using the MIRA data, each spike-specific TCR was mapped to the spike region that the TCR reacts to and placed in a CD4 or CD8 class. Log10-transformed breadth and depth values were compared by one-way ANOVA with Sidak's multiple comparisons tests. The immuneACCESS repertoire file appears here via TCRdb, limited to in-frame rearrangements. These files lack a portion of the clones; in checked studies, under half of the deficit traces to unresolved V genes, and the cause of the others is not known. That table supplies the V and J calls and clone size; D and trimming were determined from the DNA. In all, the sample holds 150,000 or so clones, and about 91% of those were seen once. 3.8% of the sample rests with the top ten.

The CDR3 contains 15 residues, cysteine and phenylalanine counted. Just CDR3 DNA is preserved here, 45 bases in frame from base 1. CDR1 and CDR2 were assigned from the germline V gene as SGHVS and FNYEAQ. The junction shows trimming of 4 bases on V and 0 bases on J, plus 11 bases between the germline ends. The meaning of the sample's time point label: about 28 days (+/-7) after the second vaccine dose. AZD1222 recipients with second doses at about 4 weeks or about 12 weeks were pooled, because spike-specific TCR depth and breadth did not differ between schedules. Samples from vaccinated people were obtained from the UK trials COV001 and COV002, which included a single-blind randomized controlled phase 2/3 trial of AZD1222 (ChAdOx1 nCoV-19) in healthy adults. For TCRbeta chain sequencing, PBMC samples were collected from trial participants at day 0 and at day 28 after the second dose.

This chain is built from TRBV7-6 and TRBJ2-3; the D gene identity is not certain. The source was peripheral blood, collected 28 days after the second AZD1222 dose. The sequence was collected from an adult who received the AZD1222 COVID-19 vaccine. The DNA is TGTGCCAGCAGCTCGACCCCTTCTAGCACAGATACGCAGTATTTT. Its protein is CASSSTPSSTDTQYF.